These 14 T cell receptor beta chains originate from one sample sequenced in a study of OX40 agonist ivuxolimab in advanced cancers. Produced via immunoSEQ multiplex PCR; TCRdb's table is partial and in-frame only. This table has tens of thousands of clones, roughly nine tenths appearing once. The sequencing here drew on CD4+ or CD8+ T cells sorted from blood, taken in a trial of the OX40 agonist ivuxolimab. Receptor source: an adult with an advanced solid tumor such as melanoma, head and neck, liver or kidney cancer.

J is TRBJ1-1 and V is TRBV11-3; tentative D call: TRBD1 (6 bases). The germline V and J ends were trimmed by 4 bases and 11 bases, with 17 bases remaining between them. CDR1 and CDR2 from the germline V gene are SGHNT and YENEEA. The CDR3 loop spans 13 amino acids. The CDR3: CASSSEGGLKAFF. In DNA, the CDR3 is TGTGCCAGCAGCTCTGAAGGGGGTCTGAAGGCTTTCTTT.

This clone showed up just a few times. The sample has other DNA sequences that encode this CDR3 too. J is TRBJ1-1 and V is TRBV6-1, with a tentative D call TRBD1 (5 bases). Germline V gene lookup returns CDR1 MNHNS and CDR2 SASEGT. The CDR3 is made up of 17 amino acids. V lost 4 bases and J 3 bases, leaving 21 bases between the germline ends. As DNA, the CDR3 is TGTGCCAGCAGTGGGGGACGGGGTCGGGTGCGGGACACTGAAGCTTTCTTT. Translation: CASSGGRGRVRDTEAFF.

Remarks on this clone: The same CDR3 is also encoded by other DNA sequences in this sample. The chain couples TRBV29-1 to TRBJ1-1; maybe TRBD1 (5 bases). V was cut by 3 bases and J by 5 bases, with 10 bases left in between. The CDR3 contains 12 residues. Germline values: CDR1 SQVTM, CDR2 ANQGSEA. This chain's CDR3 is CSVERGGTEAFF. CDR3 sequence (DNA): TGCAGCGTTGAGCGTGGGGGGACTGAAGCTTTCTTT.

A remark on this clone: Distinct nucleotide sequences in the sample also encode this CDR3. This rearrangement joins TRBV10-1 to TRBJ1-1; D might be TRBD1 (5 bases). The CDR3 spans 12 residues. Germline V gene sequence: CDR1 WNHNN, CDR2 SYGVQD (reference sequence). V was pared by 2 bases and J by 4 bases, with 5 bases between. The CDR3 DNA sequence: TGCGCCAGCAGTGAGGACAGCACTGAAGCTTTCTTT. The encoded protein is CASSEDSTEAFF.

J is TRBJ1-2 and V is TRBV5-4, with 8 nucleotides matching TRBD1. The CDR3 length is 15 residues. V gave up 0 bases and J gave up 4 bases; unmatched junction bases: 5. Germline lookup yields CDR1 SGHNT and CDR2 YYREEE (reference sequence). CDR3 in DNA: TGTGCCAGCAGCTTGGGTCAGGGGGCGAGCTATGGCTACACCTTC. This sequence encodes CASSLGQGASYGYTF.

This clone was found once. V gene TRBV5-1 combines with J gene TRBJ1-6; D gene uncertain. Trimming stripped 0 bases from V and 7 bases from J, with 14 bases between. Germline lookup yields CDR1 SGHRS and CDR2 YFSETQ. The CDR3 totals 16 residues. The CDR3 DNA reads TGCGCCAGCAGCTTGGAGGGTTGGTCGAGGAATTCACCCCTCCACTTT. Translating gives CASSLEGWSRNSPLHF.

This chain joins TRBV29-1 and TRBJ2-1, with TRBD2 identical over 13 bases. The J segment lost 8 bases and the V segment lost 6 bases, leaving 19 bases of the junction unmatched. The CDR3 sequence is 18 residues long. Germline V CDR1 and CDR2: SQVTM, ANQGSEA. CDR3: CSVLPGLAGQPLPDEQFF. Here the CDR3 DNA reads TGCAGCGTCTTACCGGGACTAGCGGGGCAACCCCTTCCGGATGAGCAGTTCTTC.

The chain joins TRBV6-1 to TRBJ1-2; D is ambiguous. Looked up from germline, CDR1 is MNHNS and CDR2 is SASEGT. V dropped 4 bases and J dropped 4 bases, with 7 bases sitting between them. The CDR3 covers 12 residues. CDR3: CASSASLYGYTF. CDR3 DNA sequence: TGTGCCAGCAGTGCGAGCCTCTATGGCTACACCTTC.

This clone has just a few counts. The chain couples TRBV10-1 to TRBJ2-7, with D unclear. Trimming stripped 7 bases from V and 4 bases from J, with 14 bases between. Germline assignment: CDR1 WNHNN and CDR2 SYGVQD (reference sequence). CDR3 size: 13 residues. This CDR3 reads CASKDGRTYEQYV. The CDR3 nucleotides read TGCGCCAGCAAAGACGGACGTACTTACGAGCAGTACGTC.

This clone was counted once. The gene calls are TRBV11-3 and TRBJ2-5; D remains ambiguous. The CDR3 consists of 13 residues. V was clipped by 6 bases and J by 0 bases, with 8 bases between them. CDR1 is SGHNT and CDR2 is YENEEA in the germline V gene. The CDR3 bases are TGTGCCAGCAGTCAAAGTAACCAAGAGACCCAGTACTTC. The encoded protein is CASSQSNQETQYF.

Here the CDR3 reads CASSLAGARWTGEQYV. The CDR3 coding sequence is TGTGCCAGCAGCTTGGCGGGGGCTAGGTGGACTGGCGAGCAGTACGTC. The chain has TRBV5-8 and TRBJ2-7; the D call may be TRBD1 or TRBD2 (6 bases each). The CDR3 totals 16 residues. Germline V CDR1 and CDR2: SGHTS, YDEGEE. The V end lost 0 bases, the J end lost 6 bases, and 19 bases lay between the germline ends.

V is TRBV30 and J is TRBJ1-2; 9 bases map to TRBD1. Looked up from germline, CDR1 is GTSNPN and CDR2 is SVGIG (reference sequence). V shed 0 bases and J 8 bases; nucleotides not matched to a gene: 10. The CDR3 is 15 residues long. The CDR3 protein is CAWSVLGQGGAGYTF. The CDR3 coding sequence is TGTGCCTGGAGTGTCTTGGGACAGGGTGGGGCCGGCTACACCTTC.

V gene TRBV5-4 combines with J gene TRBJ2-1; D may be TRBD2 (6 bases). This CDR3 comprises 15 residues. Trimming shortened V by 2 bases and J by 5 bases, and 14 bases separated the two germline ends. Germline CDR1 and CDR2: SGHNT and YYREEE (reference sequence). The CDR3 region has the DNA TGTGCCAGCAGCTTTCACCTTAGCGGCCACAATGAGCAGTTCTTC. The encoded protein is CASSFHLSGHNEQFF.

The chain carries TRBV6-5 and TRBJ1-4; maybe TRBD1 (5 bases). Germline V gene lookup returns CDR1 MNHEY and CDR2 SVGAGI. V shed 0 bases and J shed 7 bases, with 12 bases lying between them. The CDR3 loop spans 15 amino acids. The CDR3 DNA sequence: TGTGCCAGCAGTTACTCACCGGGGGAAGCTGAAAAACTGTTTTTT. Encoded protein: CASSYSPGEAEKLFF.